The rows below give T cell receptor beta chains drawn from one sample of a study of CD8 T cells in Susac syndrome. TCRdb passed the immunoSEQ multiplex PCR reads through MiXCR, listing each CDR3 protein once. The data contain about 190,000 distinct CDR3 sequences, 75% to 95% of them seen just once; the ten biggest clones take up 0.087%. Sequencing was performed on CD4+ T cells from PBMCs. These receptors came from a human donor with Susac syndrome. Each CDR3 is given with its conserved first and last residue. A D gene is named only where the DNA matches it firmly. The listing skips clone size in some rows; elsewhere it reads once, few, many or a size class.

D gene	J gene	clone size	V gene	CDR3 protein	CDR3 DNA
TRBD2	TRBJ2-5	-	TRBV5-1	CASTTGLAGQETQYF	TGCGCCAGCACCACGGGACTAGCGGGCCAAGAGACCCAGTACTTC
TRBD2	TRBJ2-1	once	TRBV7-2	CASSLLGLAGVLFRNEQFF	TGTGCCAGCAGCTTACTAGGACTAGCGGGAGTTCTCTTCCGTAATGAGCAGTTCTTC
-	TRBJ2-1	-	TRBV4-1	CASSQDRASTDHNEQFF	TGCGCCAGCAGCCAAGATCGGGCTAGTACGGACCACAATGAGCAGTTCTTC
-	TRBJ1-5	-	TRBV4-1	CASSHPQGNQPQHF	TGCGCCAGCAGCCACCCCCAGGGAAATCAGCCCCAGCATTTT
TRBD2	TRBJ2-7	once	TRBV7-2	CASSLALLAGRDYEQYF	TGTGCCAGCAGCTTAGCCCTACTAGCGGGTCGGGACTACGAGCAGTACTTC
TRBD2	TRBJ2-1	-	TRBV4-1	CASSQLSGGEQFF	TGCGCCAGCAGCCAATTAAGCGGGGGGGAGCAGTTCTTC
-	TRBJ2-3	-	TRBV12-3/TRBV12-4	CASSFRGAGDTQYF	TGTGCCAGCAGTTTCCGCGGGGCGGGGGATACGCAGTATTTT
-	TRBJ2-7	once	TRBV5-1	CASSPIRGSGGSYEQYF	TGCGCCAGCAGCCCGATTCGAGGTAGCGGAGGCTCCTACGAGCAGTACTTC
TRBD2	TRBJ2-1	-	TRBV14	CASSRDLAGGYNEQFF	TGTGCCAGCAGCCGGGATCTAGCGGGAGGATACAATGAGCAGTTCTTC
TRBD2	TRBJ2-7	-	TRBV7-9	CASSLGRGLSYEQYF	TGTGCCAGCAGCCTTGGGAGGGGCCTATCCTACGAGCAGTACTTC
-	TRBJ2-7	once	TRBV27	CASSFNKDSEQYF	TGTGCCAGCAGTTTTAACAAAGACAGCGAGCAGTACTTC
-	TRBJ2-3	-	TRBV5-1	CASSLVWEGGTDTQYF	TGCGCCAGCAGCTTGGTCTGGGAAGGTGGCACAGATACGCAGTATTTT
TRBD1	TRBJ1-1	-	TRBV20-1	CSARTGTVNTEAFF	TGCAGTGCTAGAACGGGGACAGTAAACACTGAAGCTTTCTTT
-	TRBJ2-1	-	TRBV5-4	CASSSGPANEQFF	TGTGCCAGCAGCTCGGGACCAGCGAATGAGCAGTTCTTC
-	TRBJ2-7	-	TRBV11-2	CASSIDRRSSYEQYF	TGTGCCAGCAGCATTGACAGACGAAGCTCCTACGAGCAGTACTTC
-	TRBJ1-2	-	TRBV4-1	CASTPTNSLQVGYTF	TGCGCCAGCACTCCTACCAATTCTCTTCAAGTTGGCTACACCTTC
-	TRBJ2-2	-	TRBV9	CASSVDANTGELFF	TGTGCCAGCAGCGTGGACGCGAACACCGGGGAGCTGTTTTTT
-	TRBJ2-5	-	TRBV3-1	CASSQVYTGNLQETQYF	TGTGCCAGCAGCCAAGTCTACACAGGGAACCTTCAAGAGACCCAGTACTTC
-	TRBJ1-2	-	TRBV30	CAWSPSYGYTF	TGTGCCTGGAGTCCCAGCTATGGCTACACCTTC
-	TRBJ2-7	-	TRBV20-1	CSARGGVVLGAEQYF	TGCAGTGCTAGAGGCGGGGTTGTTTTGGGTGCCGAGCAGTACTTC
TRBD2	TRBJ2-1	-	TRBV29-1	CSGRLAGGPSEQFF	TGCAGCGGGCGACTAGCGGGAGGGCCTAGTGAGCAGTTCTTC
-	TRBJ1-5	-	TRBV10-2	CASSESGSYSNQPQHF	TGCGCCAGCAGTGAGTCGGGCAGCTATAGCAATCAGCCCCAGCATTTT
-	TRBJ2-3	once	TRBV14	CASSQESWGGRRSTDTQYF	TGTGCCAGCAGCCAAGAGAGTTGGGGGGGCCGTCGGAGCACAGATACGCAGTATTTT
TRBD2	TRBJ2-1	-	TRBV28	CASSLNPREVLRPNEQFF	TGTGCCAGCAGTTTAAACCCGCGGGAGGTCCTAAGGCCCAATGAGCAGTTCTTC
-	TRBJ2-2	-	TRBV3-1	CASRVEIGELFF	TGTGCCAGCAGAGTTGAAATCGGGGAGCTGTTTTTT
-	TRBJ2-7	-	TRBV6-5	CASSYGGLTLSYEQYF	TGTGCCAGCAGTTACGGGGGACTGACTCTCTCCTACGAGCAGTACTTC
TRBD2	TRBJ2-7	-	TRBV29-1	CSVGLAASYEQYF	TGCAGCGTCGGACTAGCGGCCTCCTACGAGCAGTACTTC
TRBD2	TRBJ2-1	-	TRBV19	CATVGGGRGQFF	TGTGCCACCGTTGGGGGGGGAAGGGGGCAGTTCTTC
TRBD2	TRBJ2-1	-	TRBV5-1	CASSNTITSGAGNEQFF	TGCGCCAGCTCCAACACTATTACTAGCGGAGCTGGGAATGAGCAGTTCTTC
TRBD1	TRBJ1-1	-	TRBV20-1	CSASPGTGGVSTEAFF	TGCAGTGCTAGCCCCGGGACAGGGGGCGTAAGCACTGAAGCTTTCTTT
TRBD2	TRBJ2-4	-	TRBV28	CASSLGGSGSWFVIGAKNIQYF	TGTGCCAGCAGTTTGGGTGGTAGCGGGAGCTGGTTTGTTATAGGGGCCAAAAACATTCAGTACTTC
-	TRBJ1-2	-	TRBV5-1	CASSLGGHPNYGYTF	TGCGCCAGCAGCTTGGGGGGGCACCCTAACTATGGCTACACCTTC
TRBD1	TRBJ2-3	-	TRBV20-1	CSARRQGQNF	TGCAGTGCCCGCCGACAGGGACAGAATTTT
-	TRBJ1-5	-	TRBV4-1	CASSQDPVDGSAHSNQPQHF	TGCGCCAGCAGCCAAGATCCCGTGGACGGAAGTGCTCATAGCAATCAGCCCCAGCATTTT
TRBD1	TRBJ1-6	-	TRBV19	CASSTYRDRGSPLHF	TGTGCCAGTAGTACCTACCGGGACAGGGGTTCACCCCTCCACTTT
TRBD1	TRBJ1-1	-	TRBV4-1	CASSQGNRGRSNTEAFF	TGCGCCAGCAGCCAAGGTAACAGGGGGCGATCGAACACTGAAGCTTTCTTT
-	TRBJ2-1	-	TRBV9	CASSVDGSGYNEQFF	TGTGCCAGCAGCGTAGACGGTAGCGGCTACAATGAGCAGTTCTTC
TRBD2	TRBJ2-3	few	TRBV11-2	CASSPLGRATDTQYF	TGTGCCAGCAGCCCGCTGGGGAGGGCTACAGATACGCAGTATTTT
TRBD2	TRBJ2-3	-	TRBV7-9	CASSRLSGGSTDTQYF	TGTGCCAGCAGCCGTCTATCGGGGGGGAGCACAGATACGCAGTATTTT
-	TRBJ2-1	-	TRBV7-9	CASSLPGFASLNEQFF	TGTGCCAGCAGCTTACCCGGTTTTGCTAGCTTGAATGAGCAGTTCTTC
TRBD2	TRBJ2-7	-	TRBV24-1	CATSRTSGRKTSYEQYF	TGTGCCACCAGTCGGACTAGCGGGAGGAAAACTAGCTACGAGCAGTACTTC
-	TRBJ2-3	-	TRBV9	CASSVDPRGGASTDTQYF	TGTGCCAGCAGCGTAGACCCTCGTGGGGGGGCTAGCACAGATACGCAGTATTTT
-	TRBJ2-1	-	TRBV12-3/TRBV12-4	CASSLQLSYNEQFF	TGTGCCAGCAGTTTACAGTTATCCTACAATGAGCAGTTCTTC
-	TRBJ1-6	-	TRBV21-1	CASSRFWWGASYNSPLHF	TGTGCCAGCAGCAGATTTTGGTGGGGCGCCTCCTATAATTCACCCCTCCACTTT
TRBD2	TRBJ2-1	-	TRBV2	CASSTSGRGEQFF	TGTGCCAGTTCGACTAGCGGGAGGGGTGAGCAGTTCTTC
-	TRBJ1-2	few	TRBV14	CASSQGYGYTF	TGTGCCAGCAGCCAAGGGTATGGCTACACCTTC
-	TRBJ1-4	-	TRBV3-1	CASSQGLDEKLFF	TGTGCCAGCAGCCAGGGGTTGGATGAAAAACTGTTTTTT
-	TRBJ2-3	-	TRBV5-1	CASSPGRGSTDTQYF	TGCGCCAGCAGCCCGGGACGGGGTTCCACAGATACGCAGTATTTT
-	TRBJ1-2	-	TRBV12-3/TRBV12-4	CASRSRSGYTF	TGTGCCAGCAGATCCCGGAGTGGCTACACCTTC
-	TRBJ1-1	-	TRBV11-2	CASSLGQPMNTEAFF	TGTGCCAGCAGCTTAGGACAGCCAATGAACACTGAAGCTTTCTTT
-	TRBJ1-1	-	TRBV29-1	CSVKGVNTEAFF	TGCAGCGTTAAAGGCGTGAACACTGAAGCTTTCTTT